This T cell receptor beta chain was documented in a study of regulatory T cells in long-lasting Graves disease. This clonotype was counted only a few times. In germline, CDR1 is PRHDT, CDR2 FYEKMQ (reference sequence). The germline V and J ends were trimmed by 5 bases and 1 base, with 12 bases remaining between them. The CDR3 is made up of 14 amino acids. The time point denotes: newly diagnosed GD, antithyroid drugs for less than 3 months. Researchers made the TCR library from RNA that was extracted from PBMCs. Building of the TCR beta libraries involved iRepertoire HTBI primers and Arm-PCR of CDR3 regions. TCRdb recomputed calls from the multiplex PCR reads with MiXCR, one row per CDR3 protein. The data contain around 460,000 distinct CDR3 sequences, 14% of them singletons. These data were likewise used in another study, on T cells in Graves' hyperthyroidism and ophthalmopathy.

Here the sequenced sample was peripheral blood mononuclear cells (PBMCs), taken at new diagnosis, from a patient treated with antithyroid drugs. V usage is TRBV13 and J usage is TRBJ2-7; D may be TRBD1 (6 bases). This TCR was sampled from a woman aged 50 to 60 with Graves disease. Here the CDR3 DNA reads TGTGCCAGCAGCCGTCGACAGGCTTCCTACGAGCAGTACTTC. This sequence encodes CASSRRQASYEQYF. The whole variable domain, remainder taken from reference TRBV13 and TRBJ2-7, is AAGVIQSPRHLIKEKRETATLKCYPIPRHDTVYWYQQGPGQDPQFLISFYEKMQSDKGSIPDRFSAQQFSDYHSELNMSSLELGDSALYFCASSRRQASYEQYFGPGTRLTVT.